Listed below are T cell receptor beta chains from one sample, sequenced in a study of T cell responses to AZD1222 COVID-19 vaccine. Sequenced by immunoSEQ multiplex PCR; TCRdb stores in-frame clones only, minus some. The sample holds about 94,000 clones, roughly 90% seen once. The material sequenced was peripheral blood, taken 28 days after the second AZD1222 dose. Receptors were obtained from an adult who received the AZD1222 COVID-19 vaccine. Both conserved end residues are part of each CDR3. Fields, in order: V gene, J gene, D gene, clone size, CDR3 DNA, CDR3 protein. The D gene is left open where the match is weak. Size is stated for part of the rows, as once, few or many counts, or as a class when the clone is expanded.

TRBV4-2	TRBJ1-2	NA	NA	TGTGCCAGCAGCCAAGCGGACAGTGAGTATGGCTACACCTTC	CASSQADSEYGYTF
TRBV7-2	TRBJ2-3	TRBD2	NA	TGTGCCAGCAGCTCGTCTAGCGGGAGAACAGATACGCAGTATTTT	CASSSSSGRTDTQYF
TRBV6-5	TRBJ2-2	TRBD2	NA	TGTGCCAGCTCGAGCGGGGGATTCCCCGGGGAGCTGTTTTTT	CASSSGGFPGELFF
TRBV19	TRBJ2-1	TRBD2	NA	TGTGCCAGTAGTACCCAGCGGGAGTGGGGCAATGAGCAGTTCTTC	CASSTQREWGNEQFF
TRBV25-1	TRBJ2-7	NA	NA	TGTGCCAGCAGTGACAGGGGCACCTACGAGCAGTACTTC	CASSDRGTYEQYF
TRBV9	TRBJ1-1	NA	NA	TGTGCCAGCAGCGTAGACGGGGTGGTGAACACTGAAGCTTTCTTT	CASSVDGVVNTEAFF
TRBV20-1	TRBJ1-3	NA	NA	TGCAGTGCTAGTGGGTCCGGGGGAAACACCATATATTTT	CSASGSGGNTIYF
TRBV4-1	TRBJ1-1	NA	NA	TGCGCCCGCAGCCGCGACCCCATGTCACGGCAGGGGAGGGCGAACACTGAAGCTTTCTTT	CARSRDPMSRQGRANTEAFF
TRBV7-2	TRBJ2-7	NA	NA	TGTGCCAGCAGCTTAGTCGATGACAGCACCTACGAGCAGTACTTC	CASSLVDDSTYEQYF
TRBV18	TRBJ2-5	TRBD1	few	TGTGCCAGCTCACCCGGGACAGAACAAGAGACCCAGTACTTC	CASSPGTEQETQYF
TRBV27	TRBJ2-1	NA	NA	TGTGCCAGCAGTTTTAGTCATCATGAGCAGTTCTTC	CASSFSHHEQFF
TRBV28	TRBJ1-4	TRBD1	NA	TGTGCCAGCAGTCCCCACAAGACAGGGGGGGAAAAACTGTTTTTT	CASSPHKTGGEKLFF
TRBV12-3/TRBV12-4	TRBJ1-4	NA	NA	TGTGCCAGCAGTCTTGGGGGGGTCGGGGAACTGTTTTTT	CASSLGGVGELFF
TRBV7-8	TRBJ2-3	TRBD1	NA	TGTGCCAGCAGCCAATTTTACGGGACAGGGGGCACGGATACGCAGTATTTT	CASSQFYGTGGTDTQYF
TRBV7-9	TRBJ2-1	NA	many	TGTGCCAGGGGACTGGATGGCGGTGAGCAGTTCTTC	CARGLDGGEQFF
TRBV5-1	TRBJ2-7	NA	once	TGCGCCAGCAGCTTCGGACCCCAGGAGGGCGAGCAGTACTTC	CASSFGPQEGEQYF
TRBV12-5	TRBJ2-3	NA	NA	TGTGCTAGTGGTTTGGGACTTACTCCTAGCACAGATACGCAGTATTTT	CASGLGLTPSTDTQYF
TRBV10-1	TRBJ1-4	TRBD1	once	TGCGCCAGCAGGCCGACAGGGGGCGGTTGGGAAAAACTGTTTTTT	CASRPTGGGWEKLFF
TRBV14	TRBJ1-1	NA	NA	TGTGCCAGCAGCCAAGAACGCCAGGGAAAGGCTTTCTTT	CASSQERQGKAFF
TRBV10-3	TRBJ2-3	NA	NA	TGTGCCATCAGTGACTCAACTAGGTGGCAGTATTTT	CAISDSTRWQYF
TRBV3-1/TRBV3-2	TRBJ2-2	TRBD2	NA	TGTGCCAGCAACTCCTTCCTAGCGGGGGGGGACACCGGGGAGCTGTTTTTT	CASNSFLAGGDTGELFF
TRBV6-5	TRBJ2-5	NA	few	TGTGCCAGCAGTTTCGGCGGTTCGAAAGAGACCCAGTACTTC	CASSFGGSKETQYF
TRBV19	TRBJ1-1	NA	once	TGTGCCAGTAGTACCGACCGGGAGAACACTGAAGCTTTCTTT	CASSTDRENTEAFF
TRBV5-6	TRBJ1-5	NA	NA	TGTGCCAGCAGAGATATGGCCCAGCATTTT	CASRDMAQHF
TRBV9	TRBJ2-2	TRBD1	NA	TGTGCCAGCAGCCACCGACAGGGGGCGAACACCGGGGAGCTGTTTTTT	CASSHRQGANTGELFF
TRBV19	TRBJ1-2	NA	NA	TGTGCCAGTAGTATAGCAGGATATGGCTACACCTTC	CASSIAGYGYTF
TRBV19	TRBJ1-1	NA	NA	TGTGCCAGTAGTATACCCCCGAACACTGAAGCTTTCTTT	CASSIPPNTEAFF
TRBV5-6	TRBJ2-4	NA	NA	TGTGCCAGCAGCCCTCATCTAGCCAAAAACATTCAGTACTTC	CASSPHLAKNIQYF
TRBV28	TRBJ1-4	NA	NA	TGTGCCAGCAGTCCGGGGGCGTTCAAAGGCGAAAAACTGTTTTTT	CASSPGAFKGEKLFF
TRBV6-8	TRBJ2-7	TRBD2	NA	TGTGCCAGCAGTTACGGGGGGGAGCTTAGCATGGCGCCGCAGAGCTCCTACGAGCAGTACTTC	CASSYGGELSMAPQSSYEQYF
TRBV9	TRBJ1-5	TRBD1	NA	TGTGCCAGCAGCGTAACAGGGGGAGCTCAGCCCCAGCATTTT	CASSVTGGAQPQHF
TRBV2	TRBJ1-2	NA	NA	TGTGCCAGCGGGGGGGGATCAAGGGAAGGCGGCTACACCTTC	CASGGGSREGGYTF
TRBV5-1	TRBJ2-5	TRBD2	NA	TGCGCCAGCAGCCACGGACTAGCGGGAGGAGAGACCCAGTACTTC	CASSHGLAGGETQYF
TRBV5-6	TRBJ1-1	NA	NA	TGTGCCAGCAGCTTGCTGGGAATTTCTGAAGCTTTCTTT	CASSLLGISEAFF
TRBV7-9	TRBJ2-7	TRBD1	NA	TGTGCCAGCAGCCGTGTACAGGGGGCCGACGAGCAGTACTTC	CASSRVQGADEQYF
TRBV7-2	TRBJ2-7	TRBD2	NA	TGTGCCAGCAGCTTTACTAGCGGGGGGGGTTACGAGCAGTACTTC	CASSFTSGGGYEQYF
TRBV5-4	TRBJ2-3	NA	NA	TGTGCCAGCAGCTTGGATAGCAGCTCTCTCACAGATACGCAGTATTTT	CASSLDSSSLTDTQYF
TRBV15	TRBJ1-5	TRBD1	NA	TGTGCCACCAGCAGAGATCCGGGACAGGGAGGACAGCCCCAGCATTTT	CATSRDPGQGGQPQHF
TRBV5-4	TRBJ2-1	NA	NA	TGTGCCAGCAGCTCATGGATCTCTAGCAGCAATGAGCAGTTCTTC	CASSSWISSSNEQFF
TRBV7-9	TRBJ1-4	NA	NA	TGTGCCAGCAGCTTCCCCAGTACAACTAATGAAAAACTGTTTTTT	CASSFPSTTNEKLFF
TRBV7-2	TRBJ1-2	NA	NA	TGTGCCAGCAGCTCGGGGCCAGCCCTTAACTATGGCTACACCTTC	CASSSGPALNYGYTF
TRBV6-1	TRBJ1-4	NA	NA	TGTGCCAGCAGTGAAGCTTGGTTCGGGGAAAAACTGTTTTTT	CASSEAWFGEKLFF
TRBV10-3	TRBJ1-1	NA	NA	TGTGCCATCAGTGAAGTGCCAGGGAGGACTGAAGCTTTCTTT	CAISEVPGRTEAFF
TRBV19	TRBJ1-1	NA	once	TGTGCCAGTAGTCCCACAGCGAACACTGAAGCTTTCTTT	CASSPTANTEAFF
TRBV13	TRBJ2-7	NA	NA	TGTGCCAGCAGCCGACAGGAAGGGCGGTACTACGAGCAGTACTTC	CASSRQEGRYYEQYF
TRBV2	TRBJ1-5	NA	NA	TGTGCCAGCAGTCCTCAGGGTTTGAACGATCAGCCCCAGCATTTT	CASSPQGLNDQPQHF
TRBV9	TRBJ2-3	NA	NA	TGTGCCAGCAGCGTAGAACTAGAAACCGATACGCAGTATTTT	CASSVELETDTQYF
TRBV7-6	TRBJ2-3	TRBD2	NA	TGTGCCAGCAGCCGAGGCGGGAGAGAGGATACGCAGTATTTT	CASSRGGREDTQYF
TRBV24-1	TRBJ2-1	NA	once	TGTGCCACCAGTGATTTGCCCAGGGGTGAGCAGTTCTTC	CATSDLPRGEQFF
TRBV5-4	TRBJ2-2	NA	NA	TGTGCCAGCAGCTTTTTTACAGGGCTTCACACCGGGGAGCTGTTTTTT	CASSFFTGLHTGELFF